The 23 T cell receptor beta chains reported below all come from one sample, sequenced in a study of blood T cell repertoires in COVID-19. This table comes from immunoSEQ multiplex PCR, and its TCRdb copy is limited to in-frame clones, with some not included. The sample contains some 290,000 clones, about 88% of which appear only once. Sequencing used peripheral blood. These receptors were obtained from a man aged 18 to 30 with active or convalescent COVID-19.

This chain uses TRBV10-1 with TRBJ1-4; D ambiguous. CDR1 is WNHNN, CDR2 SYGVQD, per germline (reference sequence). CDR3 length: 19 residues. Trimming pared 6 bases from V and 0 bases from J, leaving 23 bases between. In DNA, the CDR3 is TGCGCCAGCAGAGCCCTCTTTTCCGTACGGAGTGCAACTAATGAAAAACTGTTTTTT. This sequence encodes CASRALFSVRSATNEKLFF.

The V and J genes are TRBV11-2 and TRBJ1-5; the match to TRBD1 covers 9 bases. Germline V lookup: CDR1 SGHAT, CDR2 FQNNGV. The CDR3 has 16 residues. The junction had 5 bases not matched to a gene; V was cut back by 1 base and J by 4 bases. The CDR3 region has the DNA TGTGCCAGCAGCTTAGGGACGGGACAGGGTAATCAGCCCCAGCATTTT. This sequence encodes CASSLGTGQGNQPQHF. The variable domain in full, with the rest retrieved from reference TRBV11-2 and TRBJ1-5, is EAGVAQSPRYKIIEKRQSVAFWCNPISGHATLYWYQQILGQGPKLLIQFQNNGVVDDSQLPKDRFSAERLKGVDSTLKIQPAKLEDSAVYLCASSLGTGQGNQPQHFGDGTRLSIL.

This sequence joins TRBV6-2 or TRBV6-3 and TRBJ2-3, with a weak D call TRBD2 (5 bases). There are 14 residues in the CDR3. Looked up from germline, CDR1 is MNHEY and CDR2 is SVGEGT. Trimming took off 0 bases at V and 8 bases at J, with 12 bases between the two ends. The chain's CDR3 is CASSYSYSGGTQYF. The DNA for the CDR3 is TGTGCCAGCAGTTACTCCTACAGCGGAGGTACGCAGTATTTT.

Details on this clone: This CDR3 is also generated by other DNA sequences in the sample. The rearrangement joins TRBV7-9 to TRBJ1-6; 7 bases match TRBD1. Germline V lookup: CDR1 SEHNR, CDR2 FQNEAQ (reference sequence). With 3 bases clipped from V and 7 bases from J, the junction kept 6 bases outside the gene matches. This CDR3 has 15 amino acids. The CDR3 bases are TGTGCCAGCAGCTTCTCGGGGACAGACAATTCACCCCTCCACTTT. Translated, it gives CASSFSGTDNSPLHF.

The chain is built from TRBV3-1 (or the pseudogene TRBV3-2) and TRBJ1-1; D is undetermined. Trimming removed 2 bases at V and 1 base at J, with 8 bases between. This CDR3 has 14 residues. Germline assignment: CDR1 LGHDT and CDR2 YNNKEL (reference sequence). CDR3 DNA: TGTGCCAGCAGCCAATTGGGCCAGAACACTGAAGCTTTCTTT. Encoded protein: CASSQLGQNTEAFF.

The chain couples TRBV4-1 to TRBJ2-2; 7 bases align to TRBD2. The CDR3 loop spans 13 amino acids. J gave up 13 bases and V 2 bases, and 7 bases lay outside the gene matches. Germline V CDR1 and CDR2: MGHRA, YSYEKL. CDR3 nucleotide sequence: TGCGCCAGCAGCCAACTACTAGCGTATGCGCTGTTTTTT. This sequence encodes CASSQLLAYALFF.

The CDR3 DNA reads TGTGCCAGCTCACCATTCGGTGGGTCAAGGCAGGACAATGAGCAGTTCTTC. Translating it yields CASSPFGGSRQDNEQFF. The chain employs TRBV18 and TRBJ2-1; no definite D call. Trimming removed 2 bases at V and 5 bases at J, with 19 bases between. Germline loops: CDR1 KGHSH, CDR2 LQKENI. The CDR3 length is 17 residues. Together with reference TRBV18 and TRBJ2-1, the CDR3 gives the full variable domain: NAGVMQNPRHLVRRRGQEARLRCSPMKGHSHVYWYRQLPEEGLKFMVYLQKENIIDESGMPKERFSAEFPKEGPSILRIQQVVRGDSAAYFCASSPFGGSRQDNEQFFGPGTRLTVL.

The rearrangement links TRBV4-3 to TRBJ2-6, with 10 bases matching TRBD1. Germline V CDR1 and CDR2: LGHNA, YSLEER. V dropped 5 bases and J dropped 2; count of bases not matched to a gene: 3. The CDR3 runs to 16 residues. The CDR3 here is CASSAGTGAGANVLTF. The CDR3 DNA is TGCGCCAGCAGCGCCGGGACAGGGGCTGGGGCCAACGTCCTGACTTTC.

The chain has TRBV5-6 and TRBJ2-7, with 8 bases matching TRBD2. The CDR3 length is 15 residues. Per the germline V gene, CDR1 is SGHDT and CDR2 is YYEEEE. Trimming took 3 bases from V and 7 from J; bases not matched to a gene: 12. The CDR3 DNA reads TGTGCCAGCAGCTCCCTAAGCGGGGGCCCCGGGGAGCAGTACTTC. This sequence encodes CASSSLSGGPGEQYF.

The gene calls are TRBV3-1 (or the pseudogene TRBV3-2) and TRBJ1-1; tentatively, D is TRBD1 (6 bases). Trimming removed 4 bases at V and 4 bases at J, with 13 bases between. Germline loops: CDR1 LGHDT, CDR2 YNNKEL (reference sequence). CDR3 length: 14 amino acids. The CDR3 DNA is TGTGCCAGCAGCCTTCAACAGGGCTCCACTGAAGCTTTCTTT. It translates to CASSLQQGSTEAFF.

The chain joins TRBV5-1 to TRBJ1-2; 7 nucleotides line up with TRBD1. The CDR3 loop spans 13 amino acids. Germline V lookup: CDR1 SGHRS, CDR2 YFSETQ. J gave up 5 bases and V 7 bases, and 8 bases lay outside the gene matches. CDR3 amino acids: CASALGQEYGYTF. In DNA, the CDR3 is TGCGCCAGCGCACTCGGACAGGAATATGGCTACACCTTC.

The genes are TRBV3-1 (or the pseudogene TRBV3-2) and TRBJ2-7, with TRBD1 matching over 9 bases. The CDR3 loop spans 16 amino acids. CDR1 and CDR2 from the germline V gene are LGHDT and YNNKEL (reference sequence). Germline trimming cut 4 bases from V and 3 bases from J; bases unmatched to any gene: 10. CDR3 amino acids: CASSPPAGTGNYEQYF. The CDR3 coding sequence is TGTGCCAGCAGCCCCCCGGCGGGGACAGGGAACTACGAGCAGTACTTC.

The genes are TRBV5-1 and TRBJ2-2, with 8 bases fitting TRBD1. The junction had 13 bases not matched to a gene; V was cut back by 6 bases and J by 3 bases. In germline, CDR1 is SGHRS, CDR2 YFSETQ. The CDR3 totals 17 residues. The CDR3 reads CASIWGPGQEDTGELFF. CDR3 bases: TGCGCCAGCATTTGGGGGCCGGGACAGGAGGACACCGGGGAGCTGTTTTTT.

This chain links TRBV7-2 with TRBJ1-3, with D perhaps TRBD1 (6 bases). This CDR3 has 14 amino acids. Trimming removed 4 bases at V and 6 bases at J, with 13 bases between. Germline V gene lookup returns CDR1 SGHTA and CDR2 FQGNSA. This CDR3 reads CASSSGQETNTIYF. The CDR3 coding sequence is TGTGCCAGCAGCTCGGGACAAGAAACAAACACCATATATTTT.

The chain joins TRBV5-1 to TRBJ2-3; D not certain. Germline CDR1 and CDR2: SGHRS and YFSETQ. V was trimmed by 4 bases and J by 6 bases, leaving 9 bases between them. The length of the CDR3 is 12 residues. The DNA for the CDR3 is TGCGCCAGCAGCCGTTTCGGGGATACGCAGTATTTT. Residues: CASSRFGDTQYF.

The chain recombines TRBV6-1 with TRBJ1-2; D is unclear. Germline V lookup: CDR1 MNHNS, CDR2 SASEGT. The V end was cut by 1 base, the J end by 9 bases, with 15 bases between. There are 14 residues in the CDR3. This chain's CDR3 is CASSEGVGGNSYTF. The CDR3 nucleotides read TGTGCCAGCAGTGAAGGGGTGGGAGGGAACAGCTACACCTTC.

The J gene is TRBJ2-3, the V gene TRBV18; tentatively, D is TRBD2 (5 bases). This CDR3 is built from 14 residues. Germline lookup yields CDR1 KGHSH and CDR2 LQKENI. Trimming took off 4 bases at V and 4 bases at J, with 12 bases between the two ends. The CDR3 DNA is TGTGCCAGCTCACGCCCTGCGGGCGCAGATACGCAGTATTTT. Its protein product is CASSRPAGADTQYF.

In DNA form, the CDR3 reads TGTGCCATCAGTCCCGAAAGAGGGGGGACTAAGCAGTTCTTC. Protein sequence: CAISPERGGTKQFF. The V and J genes are TRBV10-3 and TRBJ2-1, with D possibly matching TRBD2 (7 bases). Trimming shortened V by 5 bases and J by 11 bases, and 19 bases separated the two germline ends. Per the germline V gene, CDR1 is ENHRY and CDR2 is SYGVKD. The CDR3 totals 14 residues.

The CDR3 loop is CASSLPQTGAYNEQFF. The CDR3 coding sequence is TGTGCCAGCAGCTTGCCCCAAACAGGGGCCTACAATGAGCAGTTCTTC. This chain connects TRBV5-4 to TRBJ2-1; 7 bases line up with TRBD1. The germline V gene has CDR1 SGHNT and CDR2 YYREEE (reference sequence). The V and J ends lost 1 base and 2 bases, in that order; junction bases with no gene match: 6. The CDR3 has 16 amino acids. Full variable domain (rest looked up from reference TRBV5-4 and TRBJ2-1): ETGVTQSPTHLIKTRGQQVTLRCSSQSGHNTVSWYQQALGQGPQFIFQYYREEENGRGNFPPRFSGLQFPNYSSELNVNALELDDSALYLCASSLPQTGAYNEQFFGPGTRLTVL.

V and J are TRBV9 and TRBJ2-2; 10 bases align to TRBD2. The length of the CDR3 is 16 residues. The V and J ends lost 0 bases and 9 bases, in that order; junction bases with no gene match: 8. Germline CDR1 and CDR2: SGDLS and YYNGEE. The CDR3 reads CASSVGSGGAGWELFF. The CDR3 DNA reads TGTGCCAGCAGCGTAGGAAGCGGGGGGGCTGGCTGGGAGCTGTTTTTT.

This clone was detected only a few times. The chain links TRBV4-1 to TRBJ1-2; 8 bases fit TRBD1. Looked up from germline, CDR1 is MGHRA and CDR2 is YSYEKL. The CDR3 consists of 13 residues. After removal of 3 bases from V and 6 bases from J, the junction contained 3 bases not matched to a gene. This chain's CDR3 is CASSQAGQDGYTF. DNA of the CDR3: TGCGCCAGCAGCCAGGCGGGACAGGATGGCTACACCTTC.

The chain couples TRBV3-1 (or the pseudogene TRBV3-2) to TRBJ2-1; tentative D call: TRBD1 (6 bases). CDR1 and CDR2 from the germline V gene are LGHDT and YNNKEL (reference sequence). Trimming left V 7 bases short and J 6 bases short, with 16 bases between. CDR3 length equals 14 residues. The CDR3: CASTSPRGINEQFF. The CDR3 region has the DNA TGTGCCAGCACCTCCCCAAGGGGGATCAATGAGCAGTTCTTC.

The CDR3 DNA follows: TGTGCCAGCAGCCAAGATCTCCCTGGACACCACTACAATGAGCAGTTCTTC. Translated: CASSQDLPGHHYNEQFF. This rearrangement joins TRBV14 to TRBJ2-1, with TRBD1 as a possible D gene (5 bases). The V gene's germline CDR1 is SGHDN and CDR2 FVKESK. V lost 0 bases to trimming and J lost 3 bases, with 15 bases between them. This CDR3 contains 17 residues. Filled out from reference TRBV14 and TRBJ2-1, the complete variable domain reads EAGVTQFPSHSVIEKGQTVTLRCDPISGHDNLYWYRRVMGKEIKFLLHFVKESKQDESGMPNNRFLAERTGGTYSTLKVQPAELEDSGVYFCASSQDLPGHHYNEQFFGPGTRLTVL.